This entry lists 26 T cell receptor beta chains sequenced from one sample in a study of Ad26.COV2.S vaccination and SARS-CoV-2 variants. Treatment reported: about 20 received Ad26.COV2.S at low or high dose, single or two shots; a few received placebo; per-sample allocation not given. The study sampled participants on day 63 after the first vaccine or placebo injection. The repertoire was sequenced with immunoSEQ multiplex PCR; TCRdb's copy has only in-frame clones and lacks some. The repertoire holds hundreds of thousands of clones, with 89% as singletons. Sequenced material: peripheral blood, taken in a trial of Ad26.COV2.S vaccine versus placebo. These receptors were taken from a person between 18 and 65 years old who received the Ad26.COV2.S COVID-19 vaccine or a placebo.

The rearrangement uses TRBV19 and TRBJ2-7; 9 bases are shared with TRBD2. CDR1 LNHDA and CDR2 SQIVND come from the germline V gene (reference sequence). Trimming at V came to 4 bases and at J to 2 bases, leaving 9 bases not matched to a gene. There are 16 residues in the CDR3. Written as DNA, the CDR3 is TGTGCCAGTAGTAAGGGATGGACTAGCGCGACCTACGAGCAGTACTTC. Its protein product is CASSKGWTSATYEQYF.

The J gene is TRBJ1-4, the V gene TRBV19; no clear D. Trimming stripped 3 bases from V and 8 bases from J, with 7 bases between. This CDR3 spans 12 amino acids. Germline V CDR1 and CDR2: LNHDA, SQIVND (reference sequence). The CDR3 DNA is TGTGCCAGTAGTATGCTAGGAGAAAAACTGTTTTTT. This translates into CASSMLGEKLFF. Drawing the rest from reference TRBV19 and TRBJ1-4, the complete variable domain is DGGITQSPKYLFRKEGQNVTLSCEQNLNHDAMYWYRQDPGQGLRLIYYSQIVNDFQKGDIAEGYSVSREKKESFPLTVTSAQKNPTAFYLCASSMLGEKLFFGSGTQLSVL.

The chain combines TRBV6-6 with TRBJ1-6, with TRBD1 as a possible D gene (6 bases). The germline V gene encodes CDR1 MNHNY and CDR2 SVGAGI (reference sequence). This CDR3 is built from 15 residues. V was clipped by 7 bases and J by 6 bases, with 16 bases between them. CDR3 region: CASTKPGVGNSPLHF. CDR3 bases: TGTGCCAGCACCAAGCCAGGGGTGGGTAATTCACCCCTCCACTTT.

V gene TRBV7-2 combines with J gene TRBJ2-4, with TRBD1 identical over 7 bases. The germline CDR1 and CDR2 sequences are SGHTA and FQGNSA. The CDR3 is 15 residues long. The V and J ends lost 7 bases and 10 bases, in that order; junction bases with no gene match: 16. The chain's CDR3 is CASKATGTVPIIQYF. CDR3 nucleotides: TGTGCCAGCAAAGCGACGGGGACAGTCCCAATTATTCAGTACTTC.

The chain carries TRBV7-8 and TRBJ1-3, with no clear D. Germline CDR1 reads SGHVS; CDR2 reads FQNEAQ. This CDR3 is 17 amino acids long. V was pared by 1 base and J by 0 bases, with 13 bases between. CDR3 coding DNA: TGTGCCAGCAGCTTAGATCGTCGGCAGTCCTCTGGAAACACCATATATTTT. Amino acid sequence: CASSLDRRQSSGNTIYF.

The chain is built from TRBV7-2 and TRBJ1-2; 7 bases fit TRBD1. The CDR3 spans 14 residues. V gave up 1 base and J gave up 4 bases; unmatched junction bases: 3. Germline V gene data show CDR1 as SGHTA and CDR2 as FQGNSA. CDR3 coding DNA: TGTGCCAGCAGCTTAGGACAGGGAGGCTATGGCTACACCTTC. It translates to CASSLGQGGYGYTF.

In nucleotides, the CDR3 is TGTGCCAGCAGCTTCCGGCCGTACACCGGGGAGCTGTTTTTT. This sequence encodes CASSFRPYTGELFF. This chain links TRBV5-4 with TRBJ2-2; no clear D gene. The CDR3 totals 14 residues. Trimming took off 2 bases at V and 3 bases at J, with 8 bases between the two ends. Germline CDR1 SGHNT, CDR2 YYREEE (reference sequence).

This rearrangement joins TRBV19 to TRBJ1-2; weak D call: TRBD1 (6 bases). CDR1 and CDR2 from the germline V gene are LNHDA and SQIVND (reference sequence). The germline V and J ends were trimmed by 6 bases and 5 bases, with 16 bases remaining between them. CDR3 length: 14 amino acids. The CDR3 DNA is TGTGCCAGTAGGGAACAGGGAAGGGATTATGGCTACACCTTC. This encodes CASREQGRDYGYTF.

The chain recombines TRBV7-9 with TRBJ2-7, with D possibly matching TRBD2 (7 bases). The germline V and J ends were trimmed by 4 bases and 5 bases, with 15 bases remaining between them. Germline CDR1 SEHNR, CDR2 FQNEAQ (reference sequence). The CDR3 spans 14 residues. The CDR3 reads CASSWGGQAHEQYF. The CDR3 region has the DNA TGTGCCAGCAGCTGGGGGGGGCAGGCCCACGAGCAGTACTTC. Full variable domain (remainder filled in from reference TRBV7-9 and TRBJ2-7): DTGVSQNPRHKITKRGQNVTFRCDPISEHNRLYWYRQTLGQGPEFLTYFQNEAQLEKSRLLSDRFSAERPKGSFSTLEIQRTEQGDSAMYLCASSWGGQAHEQYFGPGTRLTVT.

This clone was picked up a small number of times. This chain joins TRBV7-9 and TRBJ1-2, with D possibly matching TRBD1 (5 bases). Germline V CDR1 and CDR2: SEHNR, FQNEAQ (reference sequence). CDR3 size: 15 residues. V lost 1 base to trimming and J lost 8 bases, with 17 bases between them. CDR3 sequence: CASSLVGAERMGYTF. The CDR3 DNA follows: TGTGCCAGCAGCTTAGTTGGGGCAGAACGTATGGGCTACACCTTC.

J is TRBJ2-7 and V is TRBV6-5; 8 bases line up with TRBD2. Germline CDR1 is MNHEY and CDR2 is SVGAGI. J was trimmed by 2 bases and V by 7 bases; bases with no gene match: 4. The CDR3 extends over 13 amino acids. CDR3: CASMAGGPYEQYF. CDR3 nucleotide sequence: TGTGCCAGCATGGCGGGGGGACCCTACGAGCAGTACTTC.

V is TRBV7-2 and J is TRBJ1-1, with unresolved D. The CDR3 runs 14 residues. Trimming took 5 bases from V and 6 from J, leaving 16 bases between them. Germline values: CDR1 SGHTA, CDR2 FQGNSA. CDR3: CASSPRTLAAEAFF. The CDR3 DNA follows: TGTGCCAGCAGCCCCCGAACCCTGGCAGCTGAAGCTTTCTTT.

V gene TRBV7-6 combines with J gene TRBJ2-5; no clear D. From germline, CDR1 is SGHVS and CDR2 FNYEAQ. The CDR3 has 11 amino acids. Trimming shortened V by 6 bases and J by 2 bases, and 4 bases separated the two germline ends. The chain's CDR3 is CASRSQETQYF. CDR3 DNA: TGTGCCAGCAGGTCACAAGAGACCCAGTACTTC.

This clone came up a few times. The chain combines TRBV5-8 with TRBJ2-7; TRBD1 matches 9 bases. In germline, CDR1 is SGHTS, CDR2 YDEGEE. This CDR3 spans 13 amino acids. V trimming: 5 bases; J trimming: 2 bases; junction bases outside the gene matches: 2. CDR3 residues: CASRRTGAYEQYF. CDR3 in DNA: TGTGCCAGCAGGCGGACAGGGGCCTACGAGCAGTACTTC.

This clone was counted only a few times. The V and J genes are TRBV5-4 and TRBJ2-7; maybe TRBD2 (5 bases). Trimming cost V 4 bases and J 6 bases, with 17 bases left between them. The length of the CDR3 is 14 residues. CDR1 is SGHNT and CDR2 is YYREEE in the germline V gene (reference sequence). CDR3 DNA sequence: TGTGCCAGCAGCCCCACTAGGACTCCCCTCGAGCAGTACTTC. This translates into CASSPTRTPLEQYF.

This chain links TRBV7-2 with TRBJ2-3, with 10 bases lining up with TRBD1. CDR1 is SGHTA, CDR2 FQGNSA, per germline. The junction had 2 bases not matched to a gene; V was cut back by 4 bases and J by 1 base. This CDR3 is 15 amino acids long. CDR3 bases: TGTGCCAGCAGCTCCGGGACAGGGGGCACAGATACGCAGTATTTT. This translates into CASSSGTGGTDTQYF.

The V gene is TRBV5-6, the J gene TRBJ2-2; tentative D call: TRBD1 (6 bases). The V gene's germline CDR1 is SGHDT and CDR2 YYEEEE. The CDR3 covers 16 residues. V shed 3 bases and J shed 3 bases, with 15 bases lying between them. In DNA form, the CDR3 reads TGTGCCAGCAGCTCTTGGGGGCGCAAGGACACCGGGGAGCTGTTTTTT. Translated, it gives CASSSWGRKDTGELFF.

This chain connects TRBV5-1 to TRBJ1-4; 12 bases line up with TRBD1. Germline CDR1 SGHRS, CDR2 YFSETQ. The J segment lost 6 bases and the V segment lost 7 bases, leaving 7 bases of the junction unmatched. The CDR3 has 15 amino acids. CDR3 sequence: CASSGQGAVYEKLFF. CDR3 DNA sequence: TGCGCCAGCTCGGGACAGGGGGCGGTCTATGAAAAACTGTTTTTT.

This chain connects TRBV7-9 to TRBJ1-1; no clear D gene. Looked up from germline, CDR1 is SEHNR and CDR2 is FQNEAQ (reference sequence). V was clipped by 4 bases and J by 1 base, with 4 bases between them. The CDR3 length is 12 residues. CDR3 amino acids: CASSYKNTEAFF. CDR3 in DNA: TGTGCCAGCAGCTACAAGAACACTGAAGCTTTCTTT.

This clone showed up just a few times. The rearrangement joins TRBV5-4 to TRBJ2-7; weak D call: TRBD1 (5 bases). The CDR3 loop spans 14 amino acids. The ends were cut back, 2 bases at V and 1 base at J, with 10 bases in the middle. The germline V gene encodes CDR1 SGHNT and CDR2 YYREEE (reference sequence). The chain's CDR3 is CASSFMTDSYEQYF. CDR3 bases: TGTGCCAGCAGCTTTATGACAGATTCCTACGAGCAGTACTTC.

The chain is built from TRBV5-1 and TRBJ2-2; D is unresolved. V was trimmed by 3 bases and J by 2 bases, leaving 5 bases between them. Germline-derived CDR1 and CDR2 are SGHRS and YFSETQ. The CDR3 runs 13 residues. CDR3 nucleotide sequence: TGCGCCAGCAGCTCACAAAACACCGGGGAGCTGTTTTTT. Translating gives CASSSQNTGELFF.

Worth noting for this clone: The same CDR3 is also encoded by other DNA sequences in this sample. The V call is TRBV30, the J call TRBJ2-7; D not certain. The CDR3 has 12 residues. Per germline, CDR1 GTSNPN and CDR2 SVGIG (reference sequence). V was trimmed by 3 bases and J by 5 bases, leaving 11 bases between them. The CDR3, as DNA: TGTGCCTGGAGCCTAACCGGAGACGAGCAGTACTTC. Residues: CAWSLTGDEQYF.

The chain uses TRBV7-9 and TRBJ2-1, with TRBD2 identical over 10 bases. The CDR3 has 16 amino acids. J gave up 6 bases and V 1 base, and 6 bases lay outside the gene matches. From germline, CDR1 is SEHNR and CDR2 FQNEAQ (reference sequence). The CDR3 sequence: CASSLVRLAGANEQFF. In nucleotides, the CDR3 is TGTGCCAGCAGCTTAGTACGGCTAGCGGGGGCCAATGAGCAGTTCTTC.

The CDR3 loop is CAISGASGGSLESSYNEQFF. For the CDR3, the DNA is TGTGCCATCAGTGGGGCGAGCGGGGGTTCCCTCGAGAGCTCCTACAATGAGCAGTTCTTC. The chain combines TRBV10-3 with TRBJ2-1; the match to TRBD2 covers 8 bases. V gave up 4 bases and J gave up 0 bases; unmatched junction bases: 17. Germline V gene lookup returns CDR1 ENHRY and CDR2 SYGVKD. This CDR3 is built from 20 residues.

This chain connects TRBV14 to TRBJ1-1; perhaps TRBD1 as D (6 bases). Germline CDR1 reads SGHDN; CDR2 reads FVKESK. This CDR3 has 15 residues. V was clipped by 2 bases and J by 5 bases, with 15 bases between them. The CDR3 is CASSQLGGTVTEAFF. CDR3 DNA sequence: TGTGCCAGCAGCCAACTGGGGGGCACGGTTACTGAAGCTTTCTTT.

This rearrangement joins TRBV10-3 to TRBJ2-1, with D tentatively TRBD2 (6 bases). Trimming took off 10 bases at V and 0 bases at J, with 13 bases between the two ends. In germline, CDR1 is ENHRY, CDR2 SYGVKD. CDR3 length: 14 amino acids. The CDR3 bases are TGTGCCACGGCGGGACGAAGCTCCTACAATGAGCAGTTCTTC. This sequence encodes CATAGRSSYNEQFF.